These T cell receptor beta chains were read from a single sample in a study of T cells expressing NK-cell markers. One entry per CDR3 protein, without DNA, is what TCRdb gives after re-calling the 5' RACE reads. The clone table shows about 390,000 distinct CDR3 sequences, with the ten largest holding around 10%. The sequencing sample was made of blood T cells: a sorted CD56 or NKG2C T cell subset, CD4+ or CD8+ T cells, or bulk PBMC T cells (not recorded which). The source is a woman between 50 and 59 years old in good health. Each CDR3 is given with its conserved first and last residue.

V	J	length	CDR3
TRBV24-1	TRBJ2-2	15	CATSSPPGEPGELFF
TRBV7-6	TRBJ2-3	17	CASSLRLAGSVTDTQYF
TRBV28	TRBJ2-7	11	CASSLSWEQYF
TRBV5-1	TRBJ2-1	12	CASGDTHNEQFF
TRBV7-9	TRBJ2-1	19	CASSFLPLPSGRKGNEQFF
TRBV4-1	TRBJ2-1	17	CASSYLSGTSDYNEQFF
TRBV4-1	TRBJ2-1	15	CASSQEDRGRDEQFF
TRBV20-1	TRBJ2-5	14	CSAPRFGEEETQYF
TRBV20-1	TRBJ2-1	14	CSASGRSFSYEQFF
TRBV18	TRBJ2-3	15	CASSPGHTPTDTQYF
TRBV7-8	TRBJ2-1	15	CASSPGGINYNEQFF
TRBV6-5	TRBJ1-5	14	CASRSAGSNQPQHF
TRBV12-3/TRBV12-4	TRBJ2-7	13	CANPATRIYEQYF
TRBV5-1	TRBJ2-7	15	CASSGGQPHSYEQYF
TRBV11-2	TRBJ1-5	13	CASSFAVDQPQHF
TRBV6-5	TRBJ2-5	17	CASSRGLAGGPWETQYF
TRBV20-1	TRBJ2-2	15	CSARAWDRATGELFF
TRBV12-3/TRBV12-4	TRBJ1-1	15	CASSKPPGTGTEAFF
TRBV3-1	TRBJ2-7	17	CASSQDETGDFSYEQYF
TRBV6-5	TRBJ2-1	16	CASSSIGGSVNNEQFF
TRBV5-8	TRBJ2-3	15	CASSLKWGNTDTQYF
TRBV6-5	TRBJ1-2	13	CASSLTDNYGYTF